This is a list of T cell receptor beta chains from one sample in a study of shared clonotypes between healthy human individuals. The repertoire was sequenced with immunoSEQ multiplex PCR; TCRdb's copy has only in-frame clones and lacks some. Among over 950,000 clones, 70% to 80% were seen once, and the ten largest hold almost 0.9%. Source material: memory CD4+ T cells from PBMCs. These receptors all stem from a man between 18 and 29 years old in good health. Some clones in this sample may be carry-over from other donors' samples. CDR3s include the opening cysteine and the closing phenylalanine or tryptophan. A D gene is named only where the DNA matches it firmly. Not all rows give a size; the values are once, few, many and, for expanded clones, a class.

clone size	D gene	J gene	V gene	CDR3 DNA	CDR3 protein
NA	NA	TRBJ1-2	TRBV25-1	TGTGCCAGCAGTACAGATCGAGCGGGGGTAGACTATGGCTACACCTTC	CASSTDRAGVDYGYTF
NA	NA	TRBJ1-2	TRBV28	TGTGCCAGCAGTTTCACGACAGGTTTGGGGTATGGCTACACCTTC	CASSFTTGLGYGYTF
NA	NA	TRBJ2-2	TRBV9	TGTGCCAGCAGCATCCGACAGGAAGCCTTCACCGGGGAGCTGTTTTTT	CASSIRQEAFTGELFF
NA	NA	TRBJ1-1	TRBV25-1	TGTGCCAGCATCCAAATGGAGGCTTTCTTT	CASIQMEAFF
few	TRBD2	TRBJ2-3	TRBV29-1	TGCAGCGGTTCCGGGACTAGTTTTGGTACGCAGTATTTT	CSGSGTSFGTQYF
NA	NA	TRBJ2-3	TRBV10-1	TGCGCCAGCTTTCGGGGGGGGACAGGCCACACAGATACGCAGTATTTT	CASFRGGTGHTDTQYF
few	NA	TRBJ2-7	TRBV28	TGTGCCAGCAGTTTTGGGCAAGTAGGTGAGCAGTACTTC	CASSFGQVGEQYF
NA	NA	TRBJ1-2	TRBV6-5	TGTGCCAGCACAGACGGAAAATACGGCTACACCTTC	CASTDGKYGYTF
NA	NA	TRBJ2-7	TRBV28	TGTGCCAGCAGGGGGGGCTCGACGTCCTACGAGCAGTACTTC	CASRGGSTSYEQYF
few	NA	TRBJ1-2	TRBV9	TGTGCCAGCAGCGTAGTTGGGGACGGCTACACCTTC	CASSVVGDGYTF
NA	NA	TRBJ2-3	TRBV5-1	TGCGCCAGCAGCCCCACCCCCACCCAGGATACGCAGTATTTT	CASSPTPTQDTQYF
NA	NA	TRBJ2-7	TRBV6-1	TGTGCCAGCAGTCGAGGGACGGGACTGTCAGAGGAGCAGTACTTC	CASSRGTGLSEEQYF
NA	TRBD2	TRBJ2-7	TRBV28	TGTGCCAGCACCCAACTAGCGGGAGGATCCTACGAGCAGTACTTC	CASTQLAGGSYEQYF
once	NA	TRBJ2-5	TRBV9	TGTGCCAGCAGCGTAGGGGGAGGAGAAGAGACCCAGTACTTC	CASSVGGGEETQYF
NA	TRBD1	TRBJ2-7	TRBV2	TGTGCCAGCACCTCCAGACAGGGGACTGGCGAGCAGTACTTC	CASTSRQGTGEQYF
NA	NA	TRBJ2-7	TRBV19	TGTGCCAGTAGGGTTCGGGCAGGAGTCTACGAGCAGTACTTC	CASRVRAGVYEQYF
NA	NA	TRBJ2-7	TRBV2	TGTGCCACCACCCCCCGGACTGGATCCTACGAGCAGTACTTC	CATTPRTGSYEQYF
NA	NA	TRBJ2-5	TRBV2	TGTGCCAGCATTCGGACCTTCCCCGGAGAGACCCAGTACTTC	CASIRTFPGETQYF
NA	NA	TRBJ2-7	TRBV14	TGTGCCAGCAGCCAAGATGCCTGGGACTCCTACGAGCAGTACTTC	CASSQDAWDSYEQYF
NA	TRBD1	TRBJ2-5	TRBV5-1	TGCGCCAGCAGCCCGAGCGCAGGGGGCCAAGAGACCCAGTACTTC	CASSPSAGGQETQYF
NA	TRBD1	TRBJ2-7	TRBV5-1	TGCGCCAGCAACATGGGACAGGGGGCGGATGAGCAGTACTTC	CASNMGQGADEQYF
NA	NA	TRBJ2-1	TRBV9	TGTGCCAGCAGCCCTTCGGGACTCTCTCAGTTCTTC	CASSPSGLSQFF
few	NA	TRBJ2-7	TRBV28	TGTGCCAGCAGCGAACAGGGGAGGTCCTACGAGCAGTACTTC	CASSEQGRSYEQYF
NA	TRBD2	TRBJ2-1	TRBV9	TGTGCCAGCAGCACATTTAGCGGGCCCGAGGTCGAGCAGTTCTTC	CASSTFSGPEVEQFF
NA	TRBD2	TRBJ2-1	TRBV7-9	TGTGCCAGCAGCCCCCACCCACTAGCGGGAGTATACAATGAGCAGTTCTTC	CASSPHPLAGVYNEQFF
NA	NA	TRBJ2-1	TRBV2	TGTGCCAGCACATTCGAGAGCTCCTACAATGAGCAGTTCTTC	CASTFESSYNEQFF
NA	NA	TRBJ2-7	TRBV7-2	TGTGCCAGCAGCTTGTTTAACTCTTACGAGCAGTACTTC	CASSLFNSYEQYF
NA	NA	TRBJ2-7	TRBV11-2	TGTGCCAGCAGCTTAGGGGTGTACGAGCAGTACTTC	CASSLGVYEQYF
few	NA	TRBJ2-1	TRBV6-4	TGTGCCAGCAGTGGAGTGGGGAGGACACACAATGAGCAGTTCTTC	CASSGVGRTHNEQFF
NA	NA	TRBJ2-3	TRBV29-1	TGCAGCGTTGAAGATCGCGGCACAGATACGCAGTATTTT	CSVEDRGTDTQYF
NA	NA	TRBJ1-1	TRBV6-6	TGTGCCAGCAGTCTACTGGTGGGCACTGAAGCTTTCTTT	CASSLLVGTEAFF
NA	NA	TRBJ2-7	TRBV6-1	TGTGCCAGCAAACTGGGGTTGACCGAGCAGTACTTC	CASKLGLTEQYF
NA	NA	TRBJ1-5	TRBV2	TGTGCCAGCAGCCCTACCCGGGGCAGGGGCAATCAGCCCCAGCATTTT	CASSPTRGRGNQPQHF
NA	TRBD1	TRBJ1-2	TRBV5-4	TGTGCCAGCAGCTTGGGTGGGTCGACAGGGAGAAGGGGCTACACCTTC	CASSLGGSTGRRGYTF
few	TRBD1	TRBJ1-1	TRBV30	TGTGCCTGGAGTGCGGGACAGGGACGGCCTGAAGCTTTCTTT	CAWSAGQGRPEAFF
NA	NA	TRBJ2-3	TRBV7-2	TGTGCCAGCAGCCCAGTTTTCGGATGGGATACGCAGTATTTT	CASSPVFGWDTQYF
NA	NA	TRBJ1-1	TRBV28	TGTGCCAGCAGTGCGGTGGACCCAATCAACACTGAAGCTTTCTTT	CASSAVDPINTEAFF
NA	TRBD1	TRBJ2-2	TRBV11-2	TGTGCCAGCAGCACCTGGACAGGTGCCGGGGAGCTGTTTTTT	CASSTWTGAGELFF
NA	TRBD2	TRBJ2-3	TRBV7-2	TGTGCCAGCAGCTTAGTCCTAGCGGGAGGGCATTTTGGCACGGATACGCAGTATTTT	CASSLVLAGGHFGTDTQYF
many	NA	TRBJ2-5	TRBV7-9	TGTGCCAGCAGCCCGGGACATTTCCAAGAGACCCAGTACTTC	CASSPGHFQETQYF